The 20 T cell receptor beta chains listed next were all sequenced from one sample in a study of patients and donors after allogeneic stem cell transplantation. TCRdb re-called the RT-PCR reads through MiXCR, storing one row per CDR3 protein. The repertoire includes over 350,000 distinct CDR3 sequences, 15% to 20% of them detected once, and just over 7% sits in the top ten. What was sequenced was blood, either unsorted or a sorted T cell fraction (not recorded which). The source of these receptors is a human donor who was either an allogeneic HSCT recipient or a stem cell or donor lymphocyte infusion donor (not recorded which). It is not recorded whose cells these are; they may come from a transplant donor.

This clonotype came up a few times. The CDR3 nucleotides read TGTGCCAGCAGCTTTTTCATGGGCTACCCCAACACTGAAGCTTTCTTT. It translates to CASSFFMGYPNTEAFF. The V and J genes are TRBV5-4 and TRBJ1-1; D gene ambiguous. The CDR3 is 16 amino acids. Germline V gives CDR1 SGHNT, CDR2 YYREEE (reference sequence). The V end was cut by 2 bases, the J end by 2 bases, with 16 bases between.

This clonotype was observed at least ten times. This sequence joins TRBV5-1 and TRBJ1-2; D remains unclear. Trimming took 0 bases from V and 4 from J, leaving 13 bases between them. The germline V gene encodes CDR1 SGHRS and CDR2 YFSETQ. The CDR3 is 15 amino acids. CDR3 nucleotide sequence: TGCGCCAGCAGCTTGGCCCCGGACGCTTCCTATGGCTACACCTTC. It yields the protein CASSLAPDASYGYTF. Together with reference TRBV5-1 and TRBJ1-2, the CDR3 gives the full variable domain: KAGVTQTPRYLIKTRGQQVTLSCSPISGHRSVSWYQQTPGQGLQFLFEYFSETQRNKGNFPGRFSGRQFSNSRSEMNVSTLELGDSALYLCASSLAPDASYGYTFGSGTRLTVV.

This clonotype has more than one count but fewer than ten. V and J are TRBV4-2 and TRBJ1-5; a possible D gene is TRBD1 (5 bases). Germline lookup yields CDR1 LGHNA and CDR2 YNFKEQ. V lost 4 bases, J lost 4 bases, and 14 bases lay in between. CDR3 length: 15 amino acids. CDR3 in DNA: TGTGCCAGCAGCCGTTCTGTCGGGGGTAATCAGCCCCAGCATTTT. Translating gives CASSRSVGGNQPQHF.

This chain connects TRBV20-1 to TRBJ2-7, with 9 bases that match TRBD1. Trimming took 6 bases from V and 10 from J; bases not matched to a gene: 13. The CDR3 has 13 residues. Per the germline V gene, CDR1 is DFQATT and CDR2 is SNEGSKA (reference sequence). CDR3 sequence (DNA): TGCAGTGCCGGGGACAGGGCGAGAGGGCCTCAGTACTTC. Amino acid sequence: CSAGDRARGPQYF.

The chain has TRBV20-1 and TRBJ2-2; D gene ambiguous. The CDR3 has 14 residues. Trimming stripped 6 bases from V and 1 base from J, with 12 bases between. Germline V gene data show CDR1 as DFQATT and CDR2 as SNEGSKA (reference sequence). For the CDR3, the DNA is TGCAGTGCGAGCCCCCTAAGGAACACCGGGGAGCTGTTTTTT. Amino acids: CSASPLRNTGELFF.

V usage is TRBV18 and J usage is TRBJ1-1; TRBD1 is a possible D gene (5 bases). The CDR3 is 15 residues long. V was trimmed by 3 bases and J by 2 bases, leaving 13 bases between them. Per germline, CDR1 KGHSH and CDR2 LQKENI. The CDR3 reads CASSPTIDRNTEAFF. The CDR3 nucleotides are TGTGCCAGCTCACCTACGATAGACAGAAACACTGAAGCTTTCTTT.

The rearrangement uses TRBV6-5 and TRBJ2-1; D not certain. Trimming removed 2 bases at V and 0 bases at J, with 8 bases between. CDR3 length: 15 residues. CDR1 is MNHEY and CDR2 is SVGAGI in the germline V gene. CDR3 DNA: TGTGCCAGCAGTTACAGGGTTAGCTCCTACAATGAGCAGTTCTTC. This translates into CASSYRVSSYNEQFF.

This clonotype was counted only a few times. CDR3 nucleotide sequence: TGCGCCAGCAGCTTGGTAGGGACGCGGCCCTACGAGCAGTACTTC. Its protein is CASSLVGTRPYEQYF. The chain carries TRBV5-1 and TRBJ2-7; D possibly uses TRBD1 or TRBD2 (5 bases each). Germline loops: CDR1 SGHRS, CDR2 YFSETQ. CDR3 length equals 15 residues. V lost 0 bases and J 2 bases, leaving 12 bases between the germline ends.

This clonotype was counted a few times. The rearrangement links TRBV20-1 to TRBJ1-1, with D unclear. The germline gives CDR1 DFQATT, CDR2 SNEGSKA (reference sequence). The CDR3 has 15 amino acids. Deletions cut 0 bases from V and 1 base from J, with 12 bases between. This chain's CDR3 is CSARDGSRPNTEAFF. The CDR3 region has the DNA TGCAGTGCTAGAGATGGGTCCAGACCGAACACTGAAGCTTTCTTT.

On this clonotype: This may be a read error: a much more frequent sequence differs by one nucleotide. CDR3 sequence: CASNLWQVSNQPQHF. The CDR3 DNA is TGTGCCAGCAATTTGTGGCAGGTCAGCAATCAGCCCCAGCATTTT. The V and J genes are TRBV12-3 or TRBV12-4 and TRBJ1-5; D unclear. V dropped 7 bases and J dropped 1 base, with 14 bases sitting between them. The CDR3 totals 15 residues.

In its sample, this clonotype was seen many times. The chain has TRBV15 and TRBJ2-5, with TRBD2 identical over 13 bases. The CDR3 runs to 16 residues. J was trimmed by 2 bases and V by 6 bases; bases with no gene match: 6. Per germline, CDR1 LNHNV and CDR2 YYDKDF (reference sequence). The CDR3 nucleotides read TGTGCCACCAGGGGACTAGCGGGAAAAAATCAAGAGACCCAGTACTTC. It codes for CATRGLAGKNQETQYF.

The rearrangement uses TRBV5-1 and TRBJ1-1; no clear D. The V gene lost 5 bases and the J gene lost 1 base, with 9 bases spanning the gap. Germline V gene data show CDR1 as SGHRS and CDR2 as YFSETQ. This CDR3 region has 13 residues. The CDR3, as DNA: TGCGCCAGCAGTCCGCGGTCGAACACTGAAGCTTTCTTT. This codes for CASSPRSNTEAFF. The whole variable domain, remainder taken from reference TRBV5-1 and TRBJ1-1, is KAGVTQTPRYLIKTRGQQVTLSCSPISGHRSVSWYQQTPGQGLQFLFEYFSETQRNKGNFPGRFSGRQFSNSRSEMNVSTLELGDSALYLCASSPRSNTEAFFGQGTRLTVV.

The chain's CDR3 is CASSAEREPWDTQYF. For the CDR3, the DNA is TGCGCCAGCAGCGCCGAGCGGGAGCCCTGGGATACGCAGTATTTT. The chain has TRBV5-1 and TRBJ2-3; 8 bases are shared with TRBD2. With 4 bases clipped from V and 6 bases from J, the junction kept 10 bases outside the gene matches. The CDR3 runs 15 residues. CDR1 and CDR2 from the germline V gene are SGHRS and YFSETQ.

This clonotype has a handful of counts. The chain combines TRBV29-1 with TRBJ1-1; D is unresolved. Trimming cost V 7 bases and J 5 bases, with 17 bases left between them. Germline CDR1 SQVTM, CDR2 ANQGSEA. This CDR3 is 13 amino acids long. For the CDR3, the DNA is TGCAGCGCCGGGAATGGTAGGGATACTGAAGCTTTCTTT. This translates into CSAGNGRDTEAFF.

The CDR3, as DNA: TGTGCCAGCATGGGGGGACAGGGCCATTACGAGCAGTACTTC. It codes for CASMGGQGHYEQYF. The chain joins TRBV12-3 or TRBV12-4 to TRBJ2-7; 9 bases align to TRBD1. The CDR3 length is 14 residues. V lost 7 bases to trimming and J lost 4 bases; unmatched junction nucleotides: 8.

This clonotype was seen only a few times. The chain recombines TRBV3-1 with TRBJ1-1; D may be TRBD1 (6 bases). Germline V CDR1 and CDR2: LGHDT, YNNKEL (reference sequence). V lost 6 bases to trimming and J lost 4 bases, with 21 bases between them. The length of the CDR3 is 16 residues. The CDR3 sequence is CASRRGEGGSATEAFF. In DNA, the CDR3 is TGTGCCAGCAGGCGAGGGGAGGGGGGAAGTGCCACTGAAGCTTTCTTT. Full variable domain (missing parts from reference TRBV3-1 and TRBJ1-1): DTAVSQTPKYLVTQMGNDKSIKCEQNLGHDTMYWYKQDSKKFLKIMFSYNNKELIINETVPNRFSPKSPDKAHLNLHINSLELGDSAVYFCASRRGEGGSATEAFFGQGTRLTVV.

V is TRBV13 and J is TRBJ2-7; 12 bases align to TRBD2. V trimming: 6 bases; J trimming: 0 bases; junction bases outside the gene matches: 6. The CDR3 consists of 16 residues. Per the germline V gene, CDR1 is PRHDT and CDR2 is FYEKMQ (reference sequence). The CDR3 loop reads CASRLQLAGGSYEQYF. The CDR3 DNA follows: TGTGCCAGCAGACTACAACTAGCGGGGGGCTCCTACGAGCAGTACTTC.

The CDR3 nucleotides are TGTGCCACCAGTGACCCCGGACTAGCAGGGGAGACCCAGTACTTC. Its translation is CATSDPGLAGETQYF. The chain joins TRBV24-1 to TRBJ2-5; 8 bases map to TRBD2. Germline CDR1 is KGHDR and CDR2 is SFDVKD. V was clipped by 4 bases and J by 5 bases; unmatched bases: 8. The CDR3 is made up of 15 amino acids.

In its sample, this clonotype was seen a few times. The gene calls are TRBV18 and TRBJ2-7; D is uncertain. Trimming pared 3 bases from V and 2 bases from J, leaving 8 bases between. The CDR3 totals 13 residues. Germline assignment: CDR1 KGHSH and CDR2 LQKENI. DNA of the CDR3: TGTGCCAGCTCACCTCAGGAGCCCTACGAGCAGTACTTC. This codes for CASSPQEPYEQYF.

This clonotype was seen a handful of times. DNA for the CDR3: TGTGCCACCACCGATCAAGGGGACGCGAACACTGAAGCTTTCTTT. It translates to CATTDQGDANTEAFF. The genes are TRBV24-1 and TRBJ1-1; D is perhaps TRBD1 (5 bases). The CDR3 consists of 15 residues. The germline V and J ends were trimmed by 8 bases and 1 base, with 16 bases remaining between them. Germline V gene data show CDR1 as KGHDR and CDR2 as SFDVKD.